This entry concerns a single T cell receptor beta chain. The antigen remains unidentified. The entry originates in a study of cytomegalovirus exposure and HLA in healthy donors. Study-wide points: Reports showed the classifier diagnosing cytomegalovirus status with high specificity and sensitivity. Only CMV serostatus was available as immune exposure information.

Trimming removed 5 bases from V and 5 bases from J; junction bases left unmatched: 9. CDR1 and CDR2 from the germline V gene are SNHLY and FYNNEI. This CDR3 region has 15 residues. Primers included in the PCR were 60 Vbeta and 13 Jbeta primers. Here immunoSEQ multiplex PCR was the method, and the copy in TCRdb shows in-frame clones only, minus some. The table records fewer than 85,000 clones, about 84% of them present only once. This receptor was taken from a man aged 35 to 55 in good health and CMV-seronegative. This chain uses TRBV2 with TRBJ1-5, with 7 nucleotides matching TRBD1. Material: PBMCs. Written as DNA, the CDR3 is TGTGCCAGCAGTCCCGACAGGGCAGGAGATCAGCCCCAGCATTTT. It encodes CASSPDRAGDQPQHF. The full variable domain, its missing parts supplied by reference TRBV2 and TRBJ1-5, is EPEVTQTPSHQVTQMGQEVILRCVPISNHLYFYWYRQILGQKVEFLVSFYNNEISEKSEIFDDQFSVERPDGSNFTLKIRSTKLEDSAMYFCASSPDRAGDQPQHFGDGTRLSIL.